This T cell receptor (beta chain) comes out of a study of blood T cell repertoires in COVID-19. Overall study: The samples span acute and convalescent COVID-19 from the United States, Italy and Spain. T cells, B-cell-depleted T cells, or PBMCs supplied cDNA or gDNA.

In the authors' methods: Amplifying reference gene primers gave estimates of nucleated cell counts. Assay used: immunoSEQ multiplex PCR; TCRdb lists only in-frame clones, some missing. The V and J calls and clone size are taken from that table; D and trimming were inferred from the DNA. The repertoire includes 220,000 or so clones, over 60% of them detected once, and 5.5% sits in the top ten. The sequence derives from a woman aged 70-85 years with acute or convalescent COVID-19. Sequenced material: peripheral blood.

The CDR3 DNA reads as TGTGCCAGCACCCTAGCGGGAAGCCAAGAGACCCAGTACTTC. Residues: CASTLAGSQETQYF. This chain links TRBV6-5 with TRBJ2-5, with 9 nucleotides matching TRBD2. The CDR3 covers 14 residues. V was clipped by 7 bases and J by 1 base; unmatched bases: 4. The germline gives CDR1 MNHEY, CDR2 SVGAGI.